Described below is a single T cell receptor beta chain sequence and its context. In this sample, this clonotype turned up a few times. Its recognized antigen is unknown. The input lacks base qualities; no much larger clone sits a single base away. The germline V gene provides CDR1 LGHNT and CDR2 FRNRAP. The germline V and J ends show losses of 7 bases and 8 bases respectively, and no gene match explains 12 bases of the junction. There are 15 amino acids in the CDR3, from cysteine to phenylalanine inclusive. Of all the DNA, just the CDR3 is kept, 45 bases in frame from base 1. Donors were a few dozen systemically healthy Caucasian individuals from Russia aged roughly 6 to 90 years. Each donor gave 8 to 10 milliliters of peripheral blood, drawn into EDTA-treated Vacutainer tubes. Ficoll-Paque density-gradient centrifugation was used to isolate PBMCs, with at least 6.5 million per sample. Total RNA was extracted from PBMCs with Trizol reagent, with at least 6 micrograms obtained per sample. Naive CD45RAhigh/CD27high T cell percentages were measured by flow cytometry on a PBMC aliquot from every donor.

The sample comes from a study of blood T cells in healthy people across ages (dated by TCRdb to about 2015). For the study in its entirety: In model experiments, template switching captured roughly one uniquely barcoded TCR beta cDNA molecule for every two T cells. The study measured age-related changes in TCR beta repertoire diversity using deep sequencing normalized with unique cDNA molecular identifiers. Four age groups were formed from the donors: young (average roughly 15 years), middle-aged (around 40), aged (roughly 59) and long-lived (approximately 80). The study analyzed two additional independent replicas of 1 million unique cDNA reads from the same blood draw for two donors, one aged 18 to 30 and one aged 80 or older.

The method behind the library was 5' RACE. Sequenced using an Illumina HiSeq 2500. The second PCR ran for roughly 7 to 11 cycles and used a J-beta primer mix along with a sample-barcoded 5' primer. A unique molecular identifier was introduced onto each TCR beta cDNA molecule by a template-switch 5' adaptor carrying 12 random nucleotides. At least 2.5 million CDR3-containing paired-end reads were obtained from each sample. First-strand cDNA synthesis was performed from all RNA using the Mint cDNA synthesis kit, with priming by a TRBC-specific oligonucleotide. Following uracil-DNA glycosylase treatment, a first 18-cycle PCR with universal primers M1SS and BC2_uni_R was performed on all cDNA. The paper's data handling went like this. Normalization of each sample was performed by random selection of 1 million high-quality reads, each carrying a distinct molecular identifier. Reads sharing molecular identifiers were discarded rather than binned into consensus sequences. CDR3 identification, clonotype clustering and error correction used MiTCR with a Q25 quality threshold and the strictest error-elimination algorithm. A nonparametric unseen species model with Euler transformation was used to estimate a lower bound on total TCR beta diversity. TCRdb reprocessed the public reads (quality trimming at Q25 with fastp, clone calling with MiXCR) and kept in-frame beta chains. Records with the same CDR3 protein are collapsed into one entry carrying the most frequent genes and DNA. These V and J calls rely on TCRdb rather than the paper's analysis. Counted in this sample were 450,000 to 650,000 distinct CDR3 sequences; about 25% of them appeared once. The ten largest clones capture 7.5% to 9% of the sample.

General conclusions and limits of the study: Compared with the aged group, the long-lived group had more naive CD4+ T cells, fewer expanded clones and increased TCR diversity, a pattern suggesting age selection. A strong correlation was found between observed TCR beta diversity and the percentage of naive T cells measured by flow cytometry. The CMV infection status of donors was not known, potentially confounding age-related changes in expanded clonotypes. As age increased, observed TCR beta diversity per million T cells dropped in a roughly linear way, and a significant reduction was already evident by age roughly 40. Conclusive comparison of naive and antigen-experienced compartments was prevented by the profiling of bulk unsorted PBMCs. Estimates of total diversity from one million sequenced T cells were regarded as lower bounds and underestimates.

A further study also used this sample, focusing on T cells of mothers and their children. As that second study puts it: The donors were nine systemically healthy Caucasian individuals, made up of three mothers and their six children. cDNA synthesis consumed the entire amount of extracted RNA, loaded at approximately 1.4 ug RNA in each 15 ul reaction. In the second PCR, the M1S primer added sample barcodes and 2-4 random nucleotides. Over 8.5 million TCR beta CDR3 reads came from each mother, compared with a few million reads from each child. In both related and unrelated pairs, thymic selection shapes the output of TCR recombination in a similar way, with inherited differences having only a minor effect. Normalized repertoire overlap was always found to be slightly, but never significantly, higher in related mother-child pairs than in unrelated mother-child pairs. No persistent microchimeric T cell clones were detected, at a sensitivity of 80 to 100 clones per million clonotypes. The study used deep NGS to compare TCR beta repertoires of mothers and children, seeking features distinguishing related mother-child pairs from unrelated individuals. The mean age was about 37 +/- 4 years for the mothers and approximately 11 +/- 4 years for the children. After adapter ligation with NEBNext reagents, the libraries were sequenced on Illumina HiSeq 2000 with 100+100 nt paired-end reads. To prevent cross-contamination, the mother and child libraries were prepared a month apart and were sequenced in separate runs. For each donor, somewhere between roughly 450,000 and 2,200,000 distinct TCR beta clonotypes were identified. Naive TCR beta clonotypes were estimated from low-frequency clonotypes matched to each donor's FACS-determined naive share, without sorting.

This receptor chain uses TRBV12-5 and TRBJ2-1, and 9 bases in between align with TRBD2. This TCR was recovered from a boy aged 5 to 17 in good health. The sequenced sample was blood. The sequenced DNA is TGTGCTAGTGCCGAGGGGGCTAGCGGGACTGATGAGCAGTTCTTC. Its amino acids are CASAEGASGTDEQFF.